This T cell receptor (beta chain) emerged from a study of shared clonotypes between healthy human individuals. All the donors were Caucasian adults who lived in Nashville, Tennessee. The study separated CD4+ cells into CD45RA+ naive and CD45RA-negative memory subsets. The CDR3 covers 16 residues. Trimming stripped 1 base from V and 1 base from J, with 13 bases between. Germline V CDR1 and CDR2: SGHAT, FQNNGV. Data came from immunoSEQ multiplex PCR; TCRdb stores just in-frame clones and leaves some out. Among roughly 2.2 million clones listed, over 90% were seen once. Specimen: naive CD4+ T cells from PBMCs. Described subset: CD45RA+ positively selected. This clonotype was obtained from a man between 18 and 29 years old in good health. Some clones in this sample may be carry-over from other donors' samples. V gene TRBV11-2 combines with J gene TRBJ2-5; D not certain. The CDR3 loop is CASSLVSAPVQETQYF. CDR3 coding DNA: TGTGCCAGCAGCTTAGTATCCGCGCCGGTCCAAGAGACCCAGTACTTC.